These 32 T cell receptor beta chains were all obtained from the same sample, sequenced in a study of PD-1 blockade in classical Hodgkin lymphoma. Relapse was seen in all patients after autologous stem cell transplantation, and brentuximab vedotin exposure was variable. Assay used: immunoSEQ multiplex PCR; TCRdb lists only in-frame clones, some missing. Of thousands of clones in the sample, about 86% were seen once. This sample comprised peripheral blood mononuclear cells (PBMCs), obtained before the second cycle of nivolumab. The receptors stem from a human donor with classical Hodgkin lymphoma.

The V call is TRBV9, the J call TRBJ1-1, with 9 bases that match TRBD1. Germline V lookup: CDR1 SGDLS, CDR2 YYNGEE. V lost 5 bases and J lost 7; bases outside the gene matches: 9. This CDR3 spans 14 amino acids. The CDR3 loop is CASSATRQGGEAFF. The DNA of the CDR3 is TGTGCCAGCAGTGCTACACGACAGGGGGGTGAAGCTTTCTTT. Full variable domain (outside the CDR3, taken from reference TRBV9 and TRBJ1-1): DSGVTQTPKHLITATGQRVTLRCSPRSGDLSVYWYQQSLDQGLQFLIQYYNGEERAKGNILERFSAQQFPDLHSELNLSSLELGDSALYFCASSATRQGGEAFFGQGTRLTVV.

The chain joins TRBV13 to TRBJ1-4; 10 bases match TRBD1. J lost 8 bases, V lost 10 bases, and 7 bases had no gene match. This CDR3 comprises 13 residues. Germline V gene lookup returns CDR1 PRHDT and CDR2 FYEKMQ (reference sequence). The DNA for the CDR3 is TGTGCCACCCGACAGGGGGCGATGGAAAAACTGTTTTTT. It codes for CATRQGAMEKLFF.

The chain has TRBV15 and TRBJ2-1, with 10 bases matching TRBD2. V gave up 1 base and J gave up 5 bases; unmatched junction bases: 5. The CDR3 is made up of 16 amino acids. Germline CDR1 is LNHNV and CDR2 is YYDKDF (reference sequence). DNA for the CDR3: TGTGCCACCAGCAGAGGTAGGACTAGCGGTCACAATGAGCAGTTCTTC. Translating it yields CATSRGRTSGHNEQFF.

The V gene is TRBV19, the J gene TRBJ1-2; no definite D call. V lost 4 bases and J 3 bases, leaving 12 bases between the germline ends. Germline CDR1 and CDR2: LNHDA and SQIVND (reference sequence). This CDR3 region has 14 residues. CDR3 in amino acids: CASSNTRRYYGYTF. CDR3 nucleotide sequence: TGTGCCAGTAGTAATACCAGGCGGTACTATGGCTACACCTTC.

The J gene is TRBJ1-1, the V gene TRBV7-3, with TRBD1 matching 7 bases. The CDR3 runs to 13 residues. The germline V gene encodes CDR1 SGHTA and CDR2 FQGTGA. V shed 5 bases, J shed 4 bases, and the junction held 4 bases outside the gene matches. The DNA for the CDR3 is TGTGCCAGCAGCCAAAACAGGGGCACTGAAGCTTTCTTT. Its translation is CASSQNRGTEAFF.

The chain couples TRBV18 to TRBJ1-2; D gene unclear. CDR3 length: 15 residues. In germline, CDR1 is KGHSH, CDR2 LQKENI. V was pared by 1 base and J by 4 bases, with 13 bases between. DNA of the CDR3: TGTGCCAGCTCACCACTGGCGGGCACCGCCTATGGCTACACCTTC. Its protein is CASSPLAGTAYGYTF.

The rearrangement uses TRBV10-2 and TRBJ1-5; the match to TRBD1 covers 7 bases. V was clipped by 2 bases and J by 10 bases; unmatched bases: 5. Germline V gives CDR1 WSHSY, CDR2 SAAADI. The CDR3 consists of 13 residues. CDR3 loop: CASSEDRVGPQHF. The CDR3 DNA follows: TGCGCCAGCAGTGAGGACAGGGTGGGTCCCCAGCATTTT.

The chain is built from TRBV4-1 and TRBJ2-5; 7 nucleotides line up with TRBD2. The germline gives CDR1 MGHRA, CDR2 YSYEKL. The CDR3 is 16 amino acids. After removal of 1 base from V and 0 bases from J, the junction contained 5 bases not matched to a gene. CDR3 sequence: CASSQGLSGDQETQYF. The CDR3 nucleotides read TGCGCCAGCAGCCAAGGGCTCAGCGGGGACCAAGAGACCCAGTACTTC.

The CDR3 DNA sequence: TGTGCTAGTGGTTTGTCCTCAGGAGGTAATGAGCAGTTCTTC. Translating gives CASGLSSGGNEQFF. The chain combines TRBV12-5 with TRBJ2-1; the D gene is possibly TRBD2 (5 bases). Trimming pared 2 bases from V and 7 bases from J, leaving 12 bases between. Per the germline V gene, CDR1 is LGHNT and CDR2 is FRNRAP. This CDR3 comprises 14 residues.

This clone was observed a few times. The J gene is TRBJ1-3, the V gene TRBV30; no clear D gene. This CDR3 comprises 13 residues. Germline values: CDR1 GTSNPN, CDR2 SVGIG (reference sequence). V dropped 4 bases and J dropped 0 bases, with 7 bases sitting between them. The CDR3 coding sequence is TGTGCCTGGACGGGAGGCTCTGGAAACACCATATATTTT. Its protein is CAWTGGSGNTIYF.

This chain links TRBV29-1 with TRBJ2-1; no firm D call. V was clipped by 5 bases and J by 2 bases, with 7 bases between them. In germline, CDR1 is SQVTM, CDR2 ANQGSEA. The CDR3 covers 12 residues. CDR3 amino acids: CSVSLAYNEQFF. Written as DNA, the CDR3 is TGCAGCGTTTCTCTTGCCTACAATGAGCAGTTCTTC.

A single count supports this clone. V and J are TRBV5-1 and TRBJ2-7; D gene unclear. The CDR3 contains 13 residues. Per germline, CDR1 SGHRS and CDR2 YFSETQ. V was cut by 1 base and J by 3 bases, with 8 bases left in between. This chain's CDR3 is CASSLSVGYEQYV. The CDR3 coding sequence is TGCGCCAGCAGCTTGAGTGTTGGCTACGAGCAGTACGTC.

The chain links TRBV5-5 to TRBJ1-2, with 12 bases matching TRBD1. Germline V CDR1 and CDR2: SGHKS, YYEKEE (reference sequence). V trimming: 4 bases; J trimming: 4 bases; junction bases outside the gene matches: 11. CDR3 length equals 17 residues. For the CDR3, the DNA is TGTGCCAGCAGCCTTGAGTCAGGGACAGGGGGCTTCTATGGCTACACCTTC. This encodes CASSLESGTGGFYGYTF.

The chain recombines TRBV5-1 with TRBJ2-3, with 8 positions matching TRBD2. V shed 0 bases and J 3 bases; nucleotides not matched to a gene: 3. The CDR3 runs to 15 residues. From germline, CDR1 is SGHRS and CDR2 YFSETQ. The CDR3, as DNA: TGCGCCAGCAGCTTGGACGGGAGGGAGACAGATACGCAGTATTTT. Translation gives CASSLDGRETDTQYF.

The genes are TRBV4-1 and TRBJ1-2; tentative D call: TRBD1 (6 bases). The CDR3 spans 14 residues. Trimming took 3 bases from V and 7 from J, leaving 15 bases between them. Germline loops: CDR1 MGHRA, CDR2 YSYEKL. Written as DNA, the CDR3 is TGCGCCAGCAGCCATGCCCGGGGGGCCGGTGGCTACACCTTC. Protein sequence: CASSHARGAGGYTF.

This clone was counted once. The chain has TRBV10-3 and TRBJ2-5, with 12 bases aligning to TRBD2. This CDR3 contains 15 residues. CDR1 and CDR2 (germline): ENHRY, SYGVKD. V shed 6 bases, J shed 7 bases, and the junction held 9 bases outside the gene matches. The CDR3 coding sequence is TGTGCCATCAGATCCACTAGCGGGAGGCTTGGGACCCAGTACTTC. Encoded protein: CAIRSTSGRLGTQYF.

J is TRBJ2-6 and V is TRBV7-3; D is possibly TRBD1 or TRBD2 (5 bases each). Per the germline V gene, CDR1 is SGHTA and CDR2 is FQGTGA. Deletions cut 0 bases from V and 2 bases from J, with 17 bases between. CDR3 length: 19 amino acids. The DNA of the CDR3 is TGTGCCAGCAGCTTAACCGGCTGGGTCGGGACCCCTGGGGCCAACGTCCTGACTTTC. The encoded protein is CASSLTGWVGTPGANVLTF.

The chain couples TRBV6-1 to TRBJ2-2; either TRBD1 or TRBD2 may fit D (5 bases each). The CDR3 is 18 amino acids. V shed 2 bases and J shed 2 bases, with 18 bases lying between them. Germline values: CDR1 MNHNS, CDR2 SASEGT. CDR3: CASSEYRGISPNTGELFF. The CDR3 DNA is TGTGCCAGCAGTGAATACCGGGGCATTAGCCCTAACACCGGGGAGCTGTTTTTT.

The rearrangement links TRBV5-1 to TRBJ2-7; 7 bases fit TRBD1. Germline V gene data show CDR1 as SGHRS and CDR2 as YFSETQ. This CDR3 is 16 amino acids long. V lost 3 bases to trimming and J lost 5 bases; unmatched junction nucleotides: 14. This chain's CDR3 is CASSSIVGQAFNEQYV. The CDR3, as DNA: TGCGCCAGCAGCTCTATTGTAGGACAGGCTTTTAACGAGCAGTACGTC.

The chain couples TRBV6-5 to TRBJ1-1; D not resolved. The germline V and J ends were trimmed by 2 bases and 6 bases, with 13 bases remaining between them. The CDR3 covers 14 residues. CDR1 and CDR2 (germline): MNHEY, SVGAGI. The CDR3, as DNA: TGTGCCAGCAGTTACGATGGTCAACACCCTGAAGCTTTCTTT. Its protein is CASSYDGQHPEAFF.

This chain connects TRBV6-5 to TRBJ2-1; tentatively, D is TRBD1 or TRBD2 (5 bases each). Trimming cost V 5 bases and J 11 bases, with 22 bases left between them. The CDR3 loop spans 15 amino acids. Germline V gene lookup returns CDR1 MNHEY and CDR2 SVGAGI. The CDR3 reads CASSNRRGRQSQQFF. CDR3 bases: TGTGCCAGCAGTAACCGCCGGGGCCGACAGTCACAGCAGTTCTTC.

This clone was recorded once. In DNA, the CDR3 is TGTGCCAGTAGTCCCCAGACAATCGCCAACACTGAAGCTTTCTTT. Amino acids: CASSPQTIANTEAFF. V is TRBV19 and J is TRBJ1-1; D gene unclear. The germline V gene has CDR1 LNHDA and CDR2 SQIVND (reference sequence). Trimming took 5 bases from V and 2 from J, leaving 15 bases between them. The CDR3 has 15 residues. The whole variable domain, filled in from reference TRBV19 and TRBJ1-1, reads DGGITQSPKYLFRKEGQNVTLSCEQNLNHDAMYWYRQDPGQGLRLIYYSQIVNDFQKGDIAEGYSVSREKKESFPLTVTSAQKNPTAFYLCASSPQTIANTEAFFGQGTRLTVV.

This chain uses TRBV29-1 with TRBJ1-1, with 8 nucleotides matching TRBD1. V was pared by 6 bases and J by 0 bases, with 6 bases of the junction left unmatched. The CDR3 extends over 14 amino acids. Germline CDR1 reads SQVTM; CDR2 reads ANQGSEA. CDR3 region: CSVRQGSVNTEAFF. CDR3 DNA sequence: TGCAGCGTCCGACAGGGGAGTGTGAACACTGAAGCTTTCTTT.

The V call is TRBV5-8, the J call TRBJ2-7, with 9 bases that match TRBD1. CDR3 length: 14 residues. V dropped 3 bases and J dropped 5; count of bases not matched to a gene: 6. CDR1 is SGHTS, CDR2 YDEGEE, per germline. This CDR3 reads CASSYGQGMDEQYV. The CDR3 coding sequence is TGTGCCAGCAGCTACGGACAGGGGATGGACGAGCAGTACGTC.

The chain carries TRBV7-9 and TRBJ1-6; D unclear. The ends were cut back, 3 bases at V and 9 bases at J, with 9 bases in the middle. The CDR3 length is 13 residues. Germline V gene data show CDR1 as SEHNR and CDR2 as FQNEAQ (reference sequence). CDR3 in DNA: TGTGCCAGCAGCTTTCAGGAGGGTTCACCCCTCCACTTT. As protein: CASSFQEGSPLHF.

The rearrangement links TRBV5-1 to TRBJ1-2; tentatively, D is TRBD1 (5 bases). This CDR3 has 14 residues. Germline V gives CDR1 SGHRS, CDR2 YFSETQ. Trimming cost V 5 bases and J 2 bases, with 13 bases left between them. CDR3 DNA: TGCGCCAGCAGTCCACGACAGACAAACTATGGCTACACCTTC. Its translation: CASSPRQTNYGYTF.

The CDR3 DNA reads TGTGCCAGAAGCTTGGTGCAGGGGGCGTCCTGTGTGGAAATGAATAACTATGGCTACACCTTC. Amino acids: CARSLVQGASCVEMNNYGYTF. The gene calls are TRBV5-3 and TRBJ1-2, with 8 bases that match TRBD1. TRBV5-3 is sorted into the ORF group, with uncertain function. V lost 0 bases, J lost 1 base, and 20 bases stayed unmatched. The CDR3 totals 21 residues.

The chain combines TRBV6-1 with TRBJ1-2, with D perhaps matching TRBD1 (6 bases). The CDR3 covers 15 residues. V lost 6 bases, J lost 8 bases, and 22 bases lay in between. Per the germline V gene, CDR1 is MNHNS and CDR2 is SASEGT. CDR3 DNA: TGTGCCAGCAGCCCCTCAGGGGCCAGTCAGTGGGGCTACACCTTC. It yields the protein CASSPSGASQWGYTF.

The chain links TRBV6-5 to TRBJ2-3, with no clear D. The CDR3 contains 16 residues. CDR1 MNHEY and CDR2 SVGAGI come from the germline V gene. V lost 2 bases and J lost 8, with 20 bases in between. The CDR3: CASSYDLSTARGTQYF. CDR3 DNA: TGTGCCAGCAGTTACGATCTTTCGACCGCCCGAGGTACGCAGTATTTT.

V is TRBV7-9 and J is TRBJ2-3, with 7 positions matching TRBD2. Germline CDR1 reads SEHNR; CDR2 reads FQNEAQ (reference sequence). This CDR3 is built from 15 residues. The J segment lost 4 bases and the V segment lost 1 base, leaving 5 bases of the junction unmatched. The CDR3 coding sequence is TGTGCCAGCAGCTTAGGGCCAGGGAGGGCAGATACGCAGTATTTT. It yields the protein CASSLGPGRADTQYF.

The chain recombines TRBV18 with TRBJ2-5; D remains unclear. Trimming left V 3 bases short and J 0 bases short, with 2 bases between. CDR3 length: 12 amino acids. Germline V gene sequence: CDR1 KGHSH, CDR2 LQKENI. The CDR3 DNA reads as TGTGCCAGCTCACCCAACCAAGAGACCCAGTACTTC. The encoded protein is CASSPNQETQYF.

CDR3 DNA sequence: TGTGCCAGCAGTGAAGACGGGGGAAATCAGCCCCAGCATTTT. Translation gives CASSEDGGNQPQHF. V is TRBV2 and J is TRBJ1-5; tentatively, D is TRBD1 (5 bases). CDR1 and CDR2 (germline): SNHLY, FYNNEI. Trimming left V 1 base short and J 4 bases short, with 8 bases between. The CDR3 has 14 residues.